What follows are 19 T cell receptor beta chains derived from one specimen sequenced in a study of human T cells and chemical hapten exposure. Time point denoted: pre-sensitization, week 0. Treatment described: therapeutic diphenylcyclopropenone sensitization with weekly scalp DPC. TCRdb redid the calling of the RACE reads with MiXCR, one entry per CDR3 protein. The table includes some 60,000 distinct CDR3 sequences, around 11% detected once. The sequencing here drew on whole blood, taken in connection with sensitization to the hapten diphenylcyclopropenone (DPC). The origin of the receptors is a woman aged 40-49 years with alopecia areata. Some clones in this sample may be carry-over from other donors' samples.

This clonotype occurred many times. This chain joins TRBV9 and TRBJ1-3; no definite D call. Germline V gene data show CDR1 as SGDLS and CDR2 as YYNGEE. CDR3 size: 13 residues. V lost 7 bases, J lost 0 bases, and 8 bases lay in between. CDR3 nucleotide sequence: TGTGCCAGCTCTGGGAGCTCTGGAAACACCATATATTTT. The encoded protein is CASSGSSGNTIYF. Full variable domain (rest looked up from reference TRBV9 and TRBJ1-3): DSGVTQTPKHLITATGQRVTLRCSPRSGDLSVYWYQQSLDQGLQFLIQYYNGEERAKGNILERFSAQQFPDLHSELNLSSLELGDSALYFCASSGSSGNTIYFGEGSWLTVV.

This chain connects TRBV6-4 to TRBJ2-3; 9 positions match TRBD1. The CDR3 has 17 amino acids. The V and J ends lost 5 bases and 3 bases, in that order; junction bases with no gene match: 12. Germline CDR1 reads MRHNA; CDR2 reads SNTAGT. The CDR3 protein is CASSPRGQGVRTDTQYF. The CDR3 DNA follows: TGTGCCAGCAGTCCGAGGGGACAGGGAGTTCGAACAGATACGCAGTATTTT.

Worth noting for this clonotype: Germline is not matched at one junction end, which may reflect a read error. This rearrangement joins TRBV5-4 to TRBJ2-1; D is undetermined. This CDR3 region has 14 residues. Looked up from germline, CDR1 is SGHNT and CDR2 is YYREEE (reference sequence). This CDR3 is CASSHTGGSNEQLF. Here the CDR3 DNA reads TGTGCCAGCAGCCACACGGGCGGTTCAAATGAGCAGCTCTTC.

This clonotype was recorded at least ten times. The V and J genes are TRBV9 and TRBJ2-7, with 10 bases fitting TRBD1. Per germline, CDR1 SGDLS and CDR2 YYNGEE. V lost 3 bases to trimming and J lost 6 bases; unmatched junction nucleotides: 9. CDR3 length: 15 amino acids. CDR3 loop: CASSDGSGTGAEQYF. The CDR3 DNA reads TGTGCCAGCAGCGACGGATCCGGGACAGGGGCCGAGCAGTACTTC.

This clonotype was counted a few times. V gene TRBV6-2 or TRBV6-3 combines with J gene TRBJ2-5, with a possible D match to TRBD1 (8 bases). The germline V gene encodes CDR1 MNHEY and CDR2 SVGEGT. V lost 5 bases and J 5 bases, leaving 18 bases between the germline ends. This CDR3 contains 15 residues. The CDR3 bases are TGTGCCAGCAGTGGACAGGGAGGGCTAGCGGAGACCCAGTACTTC. It translates to CASSGQGGLAETQYF.

The CDR3 sequence: CASRRDRGINGYTF. For the CDR3, the DNA is TGTGCCAGTAGGAGGGACAGGGGAATTAATGGCTACACCTTC. V is TRBV19 and J is TRBJ1-2, with 10 bases lining up with TRBD1. Germline V gene data show CDR1 as LNHDA and CDR2 as SQIVND (reference sequence). V lost 6 bases and J lost 6; bases outside the gene matches: 7. CDR3 length: 14 residues. Filled out from reference TRBV19 and TRBJ1-2, the complete variable domain reads DGGITQSPKYLFRKEGQNVTLSCEQNLNHDAMYWYRQDPGQGLRLIYYSQIVNDFQKGDIAEGYSVSREKKESFPLTVTSAQKNPTAFYLCASRRDRGINGYTFGSGTRLTVV.

This clonotype was picked up many times. This chain connects TRBV7-3 to TRBJ2-1; TRBD2 matches at 8 bases. V shed 4 bases and J 7 bases; nucleotides not matched to a gene: 15. The germline gives CDR1 SGHTA, CDR2 FQGTGA. This CDR3 is 17 amino acids long. The CDR3 sequence is CASSSQQGTGGRNEQFF. DNA of the CDR3: TGTGCCAGCAGCTCCCAACAGGGAACGGGGGGGCGGAATGAGCAGTTCTTC.

The chain has TRBV20-1 and TRBJ2-4; D gene unclear. This CDR3 is built from 16 residues. Trimming left V 6 bases short and J 0 bases short, with 18 bases between. The germline gives CDR1 DFQATT, CDR2 SNEGSKA (reference sequence). CDR3 sequence reads: CSALIRQDIAKNIQYF. The CDR3 DNA reads TGCAGTGCCCTAATCCGACAAGACATAGCCAAAAACATTCAGTACTTC.

A few counts support this clonotype. The chain employs TRBV3-1 and TRBJ1-1; TRBD1 agrees at 10 bases. Germline V CDR1 and CDR2: LGHDT, YNNKEL (reference sequence). The junction had 7 bases not matched to a gene; V was cut back by 1 base and J by 5 bases. The CDR3 length is 16 residues. The CDR3 bases are TGTGCCAGCAGCCAAGTTTCGGGACAGGGGAGTACTGAAGCTTTCTTT. Translation: CASSQVSGQGSTEAFF.

Many counts were recorded for this clonotype. The V gene is TRBV11-2, the J gene TRBJ2-7; D is perhaps TRBD1 or TRBD2 (6 bases each). Trimming removed 5 bases from V and 5 bases from J, with 19 bases in between. Germline loops: CDR1 SGHAT, CDR2 FQNNGV. The CDR3 sequence is 15 residues long. The CDR3 here is CASSLPGASSDEQYF. CDR3 in DNA: TGTGCCAGCAGCCTGCCGGGGGCGTCTTCGGACGAGCAGTACTTC.

The V gene is TRBV15, the J gene TRBJ1-4; D ambiguous. The CDR3 is 15 amino acids. Germline lookup yields CDR1 LNHNV and CDR2 YYDKDF (reference sequence). V lost 3 bases to trimming and J lost 0 bases, with 8 bases between them. CDR3 in amino acids: CATSRAYATNEKLFF. The CDR3 region has the DNA TGTGCCACCAGCAGGGCCTATGCAACTAATGAAAAACTGTTTTTT.

This clonotype was counted a few times. The V call is TRBV20-1, the J call TRBJ2-7; 15 nucleotides line up with TRBD2. This CDR3 is 17 amino acids long. The germline CDR1 and CDR2 sequences are DFQATT and SNEGSKA (reference sequence). Trimming at V came to 6 bases and at J to 4 bases, leaving 13 bases not matched to a gene. The CDR3 DNA follows: TGCAGTGCCCTAACTCCCCCCGGACTAGCGGGAGGGTACGAGCAGTACTTC. This gives the protein CSALTPPGLAGGYEQYF.

This sequence joins TRBV20-1 and TRBJ1-3; unclear D gene. Trimming stripped 5 bases from V and 4 bases from J, with 6 bases between. This CDR3 has 11 amino acids. Germline CDR1 and CDR2: DFQATT and SNEGSKA (reference sequence). The CDR3 DNA sequence: TGCAGTGCTCCGTCCGGAAACACCATATATTTT. Encoded protein: CSAPSGNTIYF.

The chain is built from TRBV7-9 and TRBJ2-3; D gene uncertain. CDR1 SEHNR and CDR2 FQNEAQ come from the germline V gene (reference sequence). This CDR3 contains 16 residues. V was pared by 5 bases and J by 1 base, with 16 bases between. The CDR3 here is CASSEPDGYGTDTQYF. CDR3 sequence (DNA): TGTGCCAGCAGCGAACCGGACGGGTACGGCACAGATACGCAGTATTTT.

V is TRBV20-1 and J is TRBJ1-2; maybe TRBD1 (6 bases). V lost 6 bases to trimming and J lost 8 bases, with 16 bases between them. The CDR3 covers 12 residues. CDR1 is DFQATT and CDR2 is SNEGSKA in the germline V gene (reference sequence). The CDR3 sequence: CSAPGQSGGYTF. The DNA for the CDR3 is TGCAGTGCCCCAGGACAGTCTGGCGGCTACACCTTC.

The V and J genes are TRBV7-8 and TRBJ2-1, with D perhaps given as TRBD1 or TRBD2 (5 bases each). Germline CDR1 SGHVS, CDR2 FQNEAQ. V shed 1 base and J shed 8 bases, with 9 bases lying between them. This CDR3 spans 13 amino acids. The CDR3 spells CASSLVLGDEQFF. DNA of the CDR3: TGTGCCAGCAGCTTAGTTCTGGGGGATGAGCAGTTCTTC.

This clonotype has just a few counts. This chain uses TRBV9 with TRBJ1-6; maybe TRBD1 (6 bases). V shed 4 bases and J shed 1 base, with 18 bases lying between them. The CDR3 runs 18 residues. Germline V gives CDR1 SGDLS, CDR2 YYNGEE. The CDR3 nucleotides are TGTGCCAGCAGCCAGTGGGTAGGGGGGAAGTCCTATAATTCACCCCTCCACTTT. Protein: CASSQWVGGKSYNSPLHF.

This clonotype came up a few times. The V and J genes are TRBV7-2 and TRBJ2-2; 7 nucleotides align to TRBD1. Per germline, CDR1 SGHTA and CDR2 FQGNSA. This CDR3 has 15 residues. V was clipped by 5 bases and J by 0 bases; unmatched bases: 3. CDR3 nucleotide sequence: TGTGCCAGCAGCCCCAGGGGGTCGAACACCGGGGAGCTGTTTTTT. It encodes CASSPRGSNTGELFF.

This clonotype was counted at least ten times. The rearrangement joins TRBV20-1 to TRBJ2-3, with 8 bases aligning to TRBD2. The CDR3 has 15 amino acids. Germline V lookup: CDR1 DFQATT, CDR2 SNEGSKA (reference sequence). V trimming: 6 bases; J trimming: 4 bases; junction bases outside the gene matches: 12. In DNA, the CDR3 is TGCAGTGCGGGACCTTCCGGGACTAGATCAGATACGCAGTATTTT. Protein: CSAGPSGTRSDTQYF.